This TCR beta chain was profiled in a study of shared clonotypes between healthy human individuals. V was trimmed by 5 bases and J by 1 base, leaving 17 bases between them. Germline CDR1 SGHAT, CDR2 FQNNGV. This CDR3 contains 16 residues. TCRdb's copy holds only in-frame clones and misses some; the assay was immunoSEQ multiplex PCR. Of roughly 2,000,000 clones in the sample, 93% were seen once. Naive CD8 isolation took CD45RO-negative cells positively selected for CCR7 and excluded terminally differentiated effector memory CD45RA+ cells. General study points: Some naive CD4 clonotypes, about 5%, turned up in common across four donors. When compared with the clonotypes that were shared by all four sorted-subset donors, the non-shared clonotypes turned out to have lower generation probabilities. Estimated clonotype richness was generally higher in naive than memory subsets.

On this clone itself: Its antigen is currently unknown.

The sequenced sample was naive CD8+ T cells from PBMCs. This receptor was obtained from a man aged 18 to 30 in good health. Some clones in this sample may be carry-over from other donors' samples. The chain uses TRBV11-2 and TRBJ2-5; D not resolved. CDR3 sequence reads: CASSPDGWRSQETQYF. As DNA, the CDR3 is TGTGCCAGCAGCCCAGATGGTTGGCGGTCCCAAGAGACCCAGTACTTC.